This passage covers 20 T cell receptor beta chains from one sample sequenced in a study of vaccination and CD4 T cells after COVID-19. Antigen specificity for these receptors is unknown. Treatment: approximately 9-day PBMC culture with coronavirus spike peptide pools or control peptides (ViraFEST assay). The study sequenced cultured CD4+ T cell DNA using the Oncomine TCR Beta short-read assay. TCRdb reprocessed the PCR reads with MiXCR, giving one entry per CDR3 protein. In the table there are approximately 17,000 distinct CDR3 sequences, less than 70% of which are singletons. Sequencing was carried out using CD4+ T cells from blood, cultured in vitro. These receptors all stem from a human donor who had recovered from COVID-19.

DNA of the CDR3: TGTGCCAGTAAACGGGAGGGGGGCAAGGGGTCGCAGTATTTT. As protein: CASKREGGKGSQYF. The V and J genes are TRBV19 and TRBJ2-3; TRBD2 aligns across 8 bases. The CDR3 length is 14 residues. The germline CDR1 and CDR2 sequences are LNHDA and SQIVND (reference sequence). V lost 7 bases, J lost 10 bases, and 13 bases stayed unmatched.

The chain is built from TRBV5-1 and TRBJ2-3; unclear D gene. Trimming took 4 bases from V and 0 from J, leaving 9 bases between them. From germline, CDR1 is SGHRS and CDR2 YFSETQ. This CDR3 has 14 residues. The CDR3 region is CASSPPDSTDTQYF. The CDR3 nucleotides are TGCGCCAGCAGCCCTCCGGACAGCACAGATACGCAGTATTTT.

By share, this clonotype counts as medium-sized. This chain uses TRBV20-1 with TRBJ1-2; possibly TRBD1 for D (5 bases). The CDR3 is 14 residues long. CDR1 and CDR2 (germline): DFQATT, SNEGSKA (reference sequence). Trimming took off 5 bases at V and 8 bases at J, with 21 bases between the two ends. The CDR3 sequence: CSAPTGGAVSGYTF. The CDR3 DNA reads TGCAGTGCTCCAACCGGAGGGGCAGTGAGCGGCTACACCTTC.

The chain links TRBV12-3 or TRBV12-4 to TRBJ1-1; 7 bases map to TRBD1. Losses at the gene ends were 3 bases for V and 5 bases for J; bases not matched to a gene: 9. The CDR3 consists of 15 residues. The CDR3 loop is CASSFSTGRPTEAFF. The CDR3 DNA reads as TGTGCCAGCAGTTTCTCGACAGGGCGGCCTACTGAAGCTTTCTTT.

The gene calls are TRBV11-1 and TRBJ2-7; 8 bases are a match to TRBD1. V lost 5 bases to trimming and J lost 0 bases; unmatched junction nucleotides: 6. There are 15 residues in the CDR3. CDR1 and CDR2 (germline): SGHAT, FQDESV (reference sequence). The CDR3 here is CASSQGASDSYEQYF. The CDR3 nucleotides are TGTGCCAGCAGCCAGGGGGCTAGCGACTCCTACGAGCAGTACTTC.

This sequence joins TRBV10-2 and TRBJ1-3, with TRBD1 matching over 10 bases. V shed 3 bases, J shed 0 bases, and the junction held 5 bases outside the gene matches. The CDR3 sequence is 17 residues long. Germline CDR1 reads WSHSY; CDR2 reads SAAADI. CDR3 sequence reads: CASSDDRGLTSGNTIYF. The DNA for the CDR3 is TGCGCCAGCAGTGATGACAGGGGGCTTACCTCTGGAAACACCATATATTTT.

This clonotype has more than one count but fewer than ten. This rearrangement joins TRBV2 to TRBJ1-6; 7 bases are a match to TRBD1. The CDR3 is made up of 13 amino acids. The germline V gene encodes CDR1 SNHLY and CDR2 FYNNEI. The trim removed 7 bases at V and 8 bases at J, leaving 5 bases unmatched. In nucleotides, the CDR3 is TGTGCCAGCACGACAGGGCTGGATTCACCCCTCCACTTT. This gives the protein CASTTGLDSPLHF.

The chain employs TRBV27 and TRBJ2-2, with D perhaps TRBD2 (5 bases). The V and J ends lost 3 bases and 1 base respectively, with 12 bases between them. Per the germline V gene, CDR1 is MNHEY and CDR2 is SMNVEV (reference sequence). CDR3 size: 16 residues. The CDR3 sequence: CASSFRGRGNTGELFF. The DNA for the CDR3 is TGTGCCAGCAGTTTCCGCGGTCGGGGGAACACCGGGGAGCTGTTTTTT.

A remark on this clonotype: Compared with germline, one end of the junction differs, possibly owing to a read error. The rearrangement joins TRBV2 to TRBJ2-5, with D possibly matching TRBD1 (5 bases). The CDR3 contains 11 residues. Germline values: CDR1 SNHLY, CDR2 FYNNEI. CDR3: CASRGQGTQYF. CDR3 DNA: TGTGCCAGCAGGGGGCAAGGGACCCAGTACTTC.

This clonotype came up a few times. Written as DNA, the CDR3 is TGTGCCAGCAGGGCCGGGACAGGGCTACGTTCACCCCTCCACTTT. Translated: CASRAGTGLRSPLHF. V and J are TRBV6-1 and TRBJ1-6; 9 nucleotides align to TRBD1. Per the germline V gene, CDR1 is MNHNS and CDR2 is SASEGT. The CDR3 extends over 15 amino acids. V lost 6 bases, J lost 9 bases, and 9 bases stayed unmatched.

This clonotype has only a few counts. The CDR3 spells CSARASYTSLGVFETQYF. DNA for the CDR3: TGCAGTGCTAGAGCCTCTTATACCAGCCTAGGGGTCTTCGAGACCCAGTACTTC. This chain connects TRBV20-1 to TRBJ2-5, with D possibly TRBD1 on 5 matching bases. Germline values: CDR1 DFQATT, CDR2 SNEGSKA (reference sequence). V lost 1 base to trimming and J lost 5 bases, with 26 bases between them. The CDR3 is 18 amino acids.

This clonotype was detected only a few times. The V call is TRBV27, the J call TRBJ1-2; D not resolved. CDR1 and CDR2 from the germline V gene are MNHEY and SMNVEV (reference sequence). V shed 6 bases and J shed 4 bases, with 9 bases lying between them. The length of the CDR3 is 12 residues. The CDR3 DNA is TGTGCCAGCAGACCCCACGGCTATGGCTACACCTTC. Encoded protein: CASRPHGYGYTF.

This chain connects TRBV6-2 or TRBV6-3 to TRBJ2-1, with 8 bases identical to TRBD1. This CDR3 has 16 residues. The germline CDR1 and CDR2 sequences are MNHEY and SVGEGT. With V trimmed by 2 bases and J by 5 bases, 8 bases remained unmatched. DNA for the CDR3: TGTGCCAGCAGTTACCCCCGAGGGGACAGGCACAATGAGCAGTTCTTC. It specifies CASSYPRGDRHNEQFF.

The J gene is TRBJ2-3, the V gene TRBV24-1, with D unclear. This CDR3 contains 14 residues. The germline V and J ends were trimmed by 4 bases and 2 bases, with 9 bases remaining between them. The germline CDR1 and CDR2 sequences are KGHDR and SFDVKD. DNA of the CDR3: TGTGCCACCAGTGACCCGAAGTCCACAGATACGCAGTATTTT. Protein product: CATSDPKSTDTQYF.

This chain uses TRBV27 with TRBJ1-2; D is uncertain. The CDR3 loop spans 13 amino acids. From germline, CDR1 is MNHEY and CDR2 SMNVEV (reference sequence). V was pared by 4 bases and J by 0 bases, with 6 bases between. Here the CDR3 DNA reads TGTGCCAGCAGTTCAGTTCCTAACTATGGCTACACCTTC. It yields the protein CASSSVPNYGYTF.

This chain links TRBV10-1 with TRBJ2-3, with D tentatively TRBD1 (6 bases). In germline, CDR1 is WNHNN, CDR2 SYGVQD (reference sequence). Trimming cost V 6 bases and J 2 bases, with 12 bases left between them. The CDR3 consists of 14 residues. This CDR3 reads CASSTGIPTDTQYF. CDR3 nucleotide sequence: TGCGCCAGCAGCACAGGGATCCCCACAGATACGCAGTATTTT.

In its sample, this clonotype was seen a few times. The V call is TRBV6-5, the J call TRBJ2-7; D possibly corresponds to TRBD1 (6 bases). The length of the CDR3 is 15 residues. The V gene lost 4 bases and the J gene lost 3 bases, with 16 bases spanning the gap. Germline CDR1 MNHEY, CDR2 SVGAGI. CDR3 sequence reads: CASSSTGTLNYEQYF. The DNA for the CDR3 is TGTGCCAGCAGTTCTACCGGGACACTAAACTACGAGCAGTACTTC.

The V gene is TRBV20-1, the J gene TRBJ2-7, with D perhaps matching TRBD1 (6 bases). Per the germline V gene, CDR1 is DFQATT and CDR2 is SNEGSKA (reference sequence). CDR3 length equals 14 residues. V shed 0 bases and J shed 2 bases, with 11 bases lying between them. CDR3 protein: CSARDPQGTYEQYF. The DNA of the CDR3 is TGCAGTGCTAGAGATCCCCAGGGGACCTACGAGCAGTACTTC.

This clonotype was recorded a few times. V usage is TRBV11-3 and J usage is TRBJ1-1; D possibly corresponds to TRBD1 (5 bases). The CDR3 is 12 residues long. Germline V gene sequence: CDR1 SGHNT, CDR2 YENEEA. Between the trimmed V and J ends, which lost 5 bases and 10 bases, there was a span of 14 bases. CDR3 in amino acids: CASSPSGGRAFF. CDR3 DNA sequence: TGTGCCAGCAGCCCGTCGGGGGGGAGAGCTTTCTTT.

The chain's CDR3 is CASSIDSVGPLGDNEQFF. CDR3 bases: TGTGCCAGTAGTATAGATTCGGTGGGACCTTTAGGCGACAATGAGCAGTTCTTC. J is TRBJ2-1 and V is TRBV19; D is tentatively TRBD1 or TRBD2 (5 bases each). The CDR3 contains 18 residues. V shed 0 bases and J shed 5 bases, with 20 bases lying between them. Germline V gene lookup returns CDR1 LNHDA and CDR2 SQIVND (reference sequence).